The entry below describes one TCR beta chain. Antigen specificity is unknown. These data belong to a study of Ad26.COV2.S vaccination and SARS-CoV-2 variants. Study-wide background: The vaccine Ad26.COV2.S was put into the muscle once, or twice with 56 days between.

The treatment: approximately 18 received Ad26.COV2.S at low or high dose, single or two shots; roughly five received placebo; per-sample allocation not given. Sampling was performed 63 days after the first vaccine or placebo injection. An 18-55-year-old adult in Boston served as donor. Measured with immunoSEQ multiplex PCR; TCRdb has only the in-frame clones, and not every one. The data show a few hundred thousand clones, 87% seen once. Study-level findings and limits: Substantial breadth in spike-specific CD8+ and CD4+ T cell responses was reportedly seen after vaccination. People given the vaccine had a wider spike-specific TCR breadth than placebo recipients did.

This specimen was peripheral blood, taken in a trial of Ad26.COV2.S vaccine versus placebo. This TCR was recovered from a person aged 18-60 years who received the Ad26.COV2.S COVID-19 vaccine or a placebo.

The CDR3 here is CASSQREGSGELFF. DNA for the CDR3: TGTGCCAGCAGCCAACGGGAAGGGTCCGGGGAGCTGTTTTTT. V gene TRBV3-1 (or the pseudogene TRBV3-2) combines with J gene TRBJ2-2; perhaps TRBD2 as D (5 bases). The germline V gene has CDR1 LGHDT and CDR2 YNNKEL (reference sequence). CDR3 length: 14 residues. Trimming cost V 2 bases and J 6 bases, with 10 bases left between them.